Below, 27 T cell receptor beta chains from the same sample are listed, as sequenced in a study of identical twins. TCRdb reanalysed the 5' RACE reads using MiXCR and keeps one entry per CDR3 protein. The sample consists of roughly 690,000 distinct CDR3 sequences, roughly 6.2% of them appearing once. The sequencing sample was made of naive T cells sorted from blood. These receptors all stem from a man between 18 and 35 years old in good health.

The rearrangement links TRBV15 to TRBJ2-3; weak D call: TRBD2 (6 bases). This CDR3 is 15 amino acids long. V was clipped by 3 bases and J by 2 bases, with 12 bases between them. Germline values: CDR1 LNHNV, CDR2 YYDKDF (reference sequence). CDR3 protein: CATSSSSAVTDTQYF. Here the CDR3 DNA reads TGTGCCACCAGCAGCTCTAGCGCGGTCACAGATACGCAGTATTTT.

This clonotype appeared many times. This chain uses TRBV7-2 with TRBJ2-7; tentatively, D is TRBD1 or TRBD2 (6 bases each). Germline V gives CDR1 SGHTA, CDR2 FQGNSA. V dropped 5 bases and J dropped 1 base, with 9 bases sitting between them. This CDR3 comprises 13 residues. The CDR3 DNA reads TGTGCCAGCAGCGGAGGGGGTTCCTACGAGCAGTACTTC. The encoded protein is CASSGGGSYEQYF.

This clonotype was counted ten times or more. The rearrangement links TRBV7-3 to TRBJ2-1; 11 bases are shared with TRBD2. J gave up 2 bases and V 5 bases, and 8 bases lay outside the gene matches. Germline CDR1 and CDR2: SGHTA and FQGTGA. The length of the CDR3 is 17 residues. CDR3 region: CASSKTSGRSTYNEQFF. CDR3 DNA: TGTGCCAGCAGCAAAACTAGCGGGAGATCCACCTACAATGAGCAGTTCTTC.

This clonotype was recorded at least ten times. The chain is built from TRBV6-5 and TRBJ2-5; the match to TRBD2 covers 8 bases. The CDR3 extends over 14 amino acids. The germline V gene has CDR1 MNHEY and CDR2 SVGAGI. Losses at the gene ends were 6 bases for V and 5 bases for J; bases not matched to a gene: 8. The CDR3 loop reads CASRLIAGHETQYF. The CDR3 region has the DNA TGTGCCAGCAGGTTAATAGCGGGACACGAGACCCAGTACTTC.

This clonotype was detected a few times. The CDR3 DNA reads TGTGCCAGCACCCTAGGCACAGGCGGCTCCCCTAGCACAGATACGCAGTATTTT. This sequence encodes CASTLGTGGSPSTDTQYF. The chain couples TRBV7-6 to TRBJ2-3, with D possibly TRBD1 on 5 matching bases. V lost 7 bases, J lost 0 bases, and 23 bases lay in between. This CDR3 is built from 18 residues. Germline lookup yields CDR1 SGHVS and CDR2 FNYEAQ.

In this sample, this clonotype turned up many times. V and J are TRBV20-1 and TRBJ1-2; possible D gene TRBD1, 6 bases. The CDR3 is 14 residues long. V was trimmed by 5 bases and J by 5 bases, leaving 18 bases between them. Germline CDR1 and CDR2: DFQATT and SNEGSKA (reference sequence). The CDR3 bases are TGCAGTGCTTTGCTAACAGGGACTTCTTATGGCTACACCTTC. Its protein is CSALLTGTSYGYTF.

V and J are TRBV29-1 and TRBJ2-7; D perhaps matches TRBD1 (5 bases). Trimming removed 2 bases at V and 2 bases at J, with 7 bases between. Germline CDR1 is SQVTM and CDR2 is ANQGSEA. This CDR3 is 12 amino acids long. The CDR3, as DNA: TGCAGCGTTGAACAGGGCCCCTACGAGCAGTACTTC. Translated: CSVEQGPYEQYF.

The genes are TRBV4-2 and TRBJ2-2; perhaps D is TRBD1 or TRBD2 (5 bases each). Germline values: CDR1 LGHNA, CDR2 YNFKEQ. The CDR3 sequence is 17 residues long. The V end lost 4 bases, the J end lost 4 bases, and 19 bases lay between the germline ends. CDR3 region: CASSRRESRAGTGELFF. As DNA, the CDR3 is TGTGCCAGCAGCCGCAGGGAGAGCAGAGCCGGCACCGGGGAGCTGTTTTTT.

This clonotype was counted at least ten times. J is TRBJ1-4 and V is TRBV12-3 or TRBV12-4, with TRBD1 matching 8 bases. The CDR3 has 14 residues. Trimming cost V 5 bases and J 2 bases; bases outside gene matches: 1. The CDR3 DNA reads as TGTGCCAGCAGTAGGACAGGGACTAATGAAAAACTGTTTTTT. This gives the protein CASSRTGTNEKLFF.

This clonotype has ten or more counts. This chain joins TRBV12-3 or TRBV12-4 and TRBJ2-5; the match to TRBD1 covers 11 bases. The J segment lost 4 bases and the V segment lost 6 bases, leaving 4 bases of the junction unmatched. This CDR3 contains 14 residues. The CDR3 DNA reads TGTGCCAGCAGGAGGGACAGGGGGGGAGAGACCCAGTACTTC. It encodes CASRRDRGGETQYF.

This clonotype was seen ten or more times. The chain employs TRBV9 and TRBJ2-1; 8 nucleotides align to TRBD2. Germline V lookup: CDR1 SGDLS, CDR2 YYNGEE. This CDR3 comprises 16 residues. The V segment lost 0 bases and the J segment 9 bases; nucleotides outside the gene matches: 11. The CDR3 coding sequence is TGTGCCAGCAGCGTAGCTCGTTCGGGACTAGGAGGTGAGCAGTTCTTC. Protein sequence: CASSVARSGLGGEQFF.

The gene calls are TRBV5-4 and TRBJ1-2, with 7 bases that match TRBD1. CDR3 size: 17 residues. Germline V CDR1 and CDR2: SGHNT, YYREEE (reference sequence). The V and J ends lost 5 bases and 3 bases, in that order; junction bases with no gene match: 16. The CDR3 bases are TGTGCCAGCAGTCACGAAGTGAGGGGGCTGGGATACTATGGCTACACCTTC. Residues: CASSHEVRGLGYYGYTF.

This clonotype has at least ten counts. CDR3 sequence (DNA): TGTGCCACCAGTGATTGGCCGATGACTACTACAGATACGCAGTATTTT. Translation: CATSDWPMTTTDTQYF. The V call is TRBV24-1, the J call TRBJ2-3, with D perhaps TRBD2 (5 bases). V lost 2 bases and J lost 3, with 14 bases in between. CDR3 length: 16 amino acids. Germline loops: CDR1 KGHDR, CDR2 SFDVKD.

This clonotype came up a few times. The chain recombines TRBV18 with TRBJ1-1; 7 nucleotides line up with TRBD1. The CDR3 covers 13 residues. The V gene end was trimmed by 8 bases and the J gene end by 1 base; junction bases not matched to a gene: 4. Germline V gives CDR1 KGHSH, CDR2 LQKENI. The CDR3 DNA reads TGTGCCAGCCTTACAGGGGCGAACACTGAAGCTTTCTTT. Protein product: CASLTGANTEAFF.

There are a few counts of this clonotype. The chain joins TRBV19 to TRBJ2-1, with 11 bases fitting TRBD2. With 4 bases clipped from V and 0 bases from J, the junction kept 2 bases outside the gene matches. Germline V gene lookup returns CDR1 LNHDA and CDR2 SQIVND (reference sequence). The CDR3 is made up of 16 amino acids. CDR3 amino acids: CASSTLAGGSYNEQFF. The CDR3 region has the DNA TGTGCCAGTAGTACCCTAGCGGGAGGCTCCTACAATGAGCAGTTCTTC. The whole variable domain, filled in from reference TRBV19 and TRBJ2-1, reads DGGITQSPKYLFRKEGQNVTLSCEQNLNHDAMYWYRQDPGQGLRLIYYSQIVNDFQKGDIAEGYSVSREKKESFPLTVTSAQKNPTAFYLCASSTLAGGSYNEQFFGPGTRLTVL.

This chain links TRBV3-1 with TRBJ2-2; 9 bases match TRBD2. Germline V gene lookup returns CDR1 LGHDT and CDR2 YNNKEL (reference sequence). This CDR3 contains 14 residues. V shed 3 bases and J 7 bases; nucleotides not matched to a gene: 3. The CDR3 spells CASSQRREGGELFF. Written as DNA, the CDR3 is TGTGCCAGCAGCCAGCGGCGGGAGGGCGGGGAGCTGTTTTTT.

This clonotype was observed many times. CDR3 nucleotide sequence: TGTGCCAGCAGTTTAGACTTAGGGGGGGGTTTACAAGAGACCCAGTACTTC. It specifies CASSLDLGGGLQETQYF. V is TRBV12-3 or TRBV12-4 and J is TRBJ2-5; perhaps TRBD2 as D (7 bases). This CDR3 comprises 17 residues. The V end was cut by 1 base, the J end by 2 bases, with 17 bases between.

The chain is built from TRBV5-1 and TRBJ2-1; a weak D match, TRBD1 (6 bases). Germline assignment: CDR1 SGHRS and CDR2 YFSETQ. CDR3 length: 16 amino acids. Trimming removed 0 bases at V and 1 base at J, with 11 bases between. The CDR3 sequence is CASSLVQGRSYNEQFF. The CDR3 DNA is TGCGCCAGCAGCTTGGTCCAGGGGCGTTCCTACAATGAGCAGTTCTTC.

This clonotype was seen repeatedly, ten times or more. The V and J genes are TRBV27 and TRBJ1-3; D is unresolved. The length of the CDR3 is 15 residues. Per the germline V gene, CDR1 is MNHEY and CDR2 is SMNVEV (reference sequence). V gave up 5 bases and J gave up 2 bases, with 13 bases separating them. CDR3 in DNA: TGTGCCAGCAGTACCCGACGGGAAACTGGAAACACCATATATTTT. It yields the protein CASSTRRETGNTIYF.

This clonotype was picked up many times. The chain employs TRBV29-1 and TRBJ2-1; D is unresolved. The CDR3 runs 12 residues. Deletions cut 3 bases from V and 5 bases from J, with 8 bases between. Germline V gene lookup returns CDR1 SQVTM and CDR2 ANQGSEA. CDR3 coding DNA: TGCAGCGTTGACTCCCCGAACAATGAGCAGTTCTTC. It yields the protein CSVDSPNNEQFF.

This chain connects TRBV29-1 to TRBJ1-2; 7 nucleotides align to TRBD1. Germline V gives CDR1 SQVTM, CDR2 ANQGSEA. The CDR3 covers 11 residues. V was pared by 7 bases and J by 5 bases, with 4 bases of the junction left unmatched. The CDR3 reads CSDGTAYGYTF. The CDR3 bases are TGCAGCGACGGGACAGCTTATGGCTACACCTTC.

This clonotype was detected many times. V gene TRBV9 combines with J gene TRBJ2-3; 8 bases line up with TRBD2. This CDR3 is built from 16 residues. Germline V gives CDR1 SGDLS, CDR2 YYNGEE. After removal of 0 bases from V and 0 bases from J, the junction contained 3 bases not matched to a gene. The CDR3 here is CASSVVERGSTDTQYF. CDR3 coding DNA: TGTGCCAGCAGCGTAGTCGAGCGGGGGAGCACAGATACGCAGTATTTT.

This clonotype was counted ten times or more. The chain has TRBV5-1 and TRBJ2-7; 9 nucleotides agree with TRBD2. This CDR3 is built from 17 residues. The germline V gene has CDR1 SGHRS and CDR2 YFSETQ. The junction had 14 bases not matched to a gene; V was cut back by 4 bases and J by 3 bases. The CDR3 DNA reads TGCGCCAGCAGCCTCCTTCAAGGAGCGGGAGGAGGCTACGAGCAGTACTTC. Protein product: CASSLLQGAGGGYEQYF.

This clonotype was recorded a few times. The chain carries TRBV6-1 and TRBJ2-7, with D unresolved. Trimming removed 1 base from V and 3 bases from J, with 25 bases in between. This CDR3 is 19 amino acids long. CDR1 and CDR2 (germline): MNHNS, SASEGT. Here the CDR3 reads CASSEERPRDWTFHYEQYF. The CDR3 DNA follows: TGTGCCAGCAGTGAAGAGAGGCCCCGTGATTGGACCTTCCACTACGAGCAGTACTTC.

V and J are TRBV11-2 and TRBJ2-7; D not resolved. The CDR3 consists of 15 residues. Germline CDR1 reads SGHAT; CDR2 reads FQNNGV. The V end lost 2 bases, the J end lost 7 bases, and 18 bases lay between the germline ends. The CDR3 DNA reads TGTGCCAGCAGCTTAAGGACGGGCCGCCAGAGTGAGCAGTACGTC. It codes for CASSLRTGRQSEQYV.

At least ten counts were recorded for this clonotype. The genes are TRBV12-3 or TRBV12-4 and TRBJ2-2, with D hard to call. V lost 6 bases and J lost 5, with 10 bases in between. The CDR3 contains 13 residues. CDR3 loop: CASRKGPTGELFF. The CDR3 DNA reads TGTGCCAGCAGGAAAGGGCCGACCGGGGAGCTGTTTTTT.

This clonotype was detected many times. J is TRBJ2-1 and V is TRBV7-3, with TRBD2 matching 7 bases. J was trimmed by 5 bases and V by 5 bases; bases with no gene match: 12. Germline V gives CDR1 SGHTA, CDR2 FQGTGA. The CDR3 spans 16 residues. CDR3 sequence: CASSLGGTRRNNEQFF. CDR3 sequence (DNA): TGTGCCAGCAGCCTGGGGGGGACGAGAAGGAACAATGAGCAGTTCTTC.